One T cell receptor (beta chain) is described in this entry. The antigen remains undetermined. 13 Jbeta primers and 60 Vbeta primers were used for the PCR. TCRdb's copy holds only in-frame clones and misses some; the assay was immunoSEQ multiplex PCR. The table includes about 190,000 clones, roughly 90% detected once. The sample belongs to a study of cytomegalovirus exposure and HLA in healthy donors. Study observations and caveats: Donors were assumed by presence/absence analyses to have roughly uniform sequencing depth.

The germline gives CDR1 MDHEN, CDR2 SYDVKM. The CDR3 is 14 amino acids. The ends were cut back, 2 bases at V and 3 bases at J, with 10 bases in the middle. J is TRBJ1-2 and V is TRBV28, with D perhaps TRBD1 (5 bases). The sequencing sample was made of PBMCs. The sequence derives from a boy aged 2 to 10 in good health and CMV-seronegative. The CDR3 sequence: CASSLLGTDYGYTF. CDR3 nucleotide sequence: TGTGCCAGCAGTTTACTCGGGACTGACTATGGCTACACCTTC.